This T cell receptor beta chain emerged from a study of cytomegalovirus exposure and HLA in healthy donors. Study outcomes and limitations: In a later analysis, at a false discovery rate of 0.05, about 16,000 TCR beta sequences matched HLA alleles.

As for this clone: Its antigen is undetermined.

The trim removed 6 bases at V and 9 bases at J, leaving 10 bases unmatched. Germline V gene data show CDR1 as MDHEN and CDR2 as SYDVKM. The CDR3 consists of 15 residues. In the PCR, 60 Vbeta and 13 Jbeta primers were used. TCRdb's copy holds only in-frame clones and misses some; the assay was immunoSEQ multiplex PCR. The repertoire holds 95,000 to 150,000 clones, with roughly 15% as singletons. The gene calls are TRBV28 and TRBJ1-5; 11 bases align to TRBD1. Specimen: PBMCs. This TCR came from a woman between 18 and 30 years old in good health and CMV-seronegative. This CDR3 reads CASRRTGGSQGPQHF. The CDR3 DNA reads as TGTGCCAGCAGGAGGACAGGGGGCTCCCAGGGGCCCCAGCATTTT.